These T cell receptor beta chains were read from a single sample in a study of graft-versus-host responses after intestinal transplantation. No antigen has been assigned to these receptors. Profiling relied on immunoSEQ multiplex PCR, and the TCRdb table lists in-frame clones only, not all of them. The sample records around 93,000 clones, under 95% being singletons. The source material was unstimulated CD8+ T cells sorted from spleen or lymph node cells, sampled before intestinal transplant. Every receptor here comes from a human donor who received an intestinal transplant. The CDR3 runs from the conserved cysteine through the conserved F or W. Each record gives: CDR3 protein, CDR3 DNA, V gene, clone size, CDR3 length, J gene, D gene. D genes are given only for firm matches. Size is stated for part of the rows, as once, few or many counts, or as a class when the clone is expanded.

CASSTGFSYGYTF TGCGCCAGCAGCACGGGATTTTCCTATGGCTACACCTTC TRBV5-1 NA 13 TRBJ1-2 NA
CASSQDSPRFEQYF TGCGCCAGCAGCCAAGATTCCCCCCGTTTCGAGCAGTACTTC TRBV4-1 NA 14 TRBJ2-7 NA
CASSLVAKRGGTYEQYF TGTGCCAGCAGCTTAGTAGCCAAGAGGGGGGGCACCTACGAGCAGTACTTC TRBV7-9 NA 17 TRBJ2-7 NA
CASSFWGIGRDGYTF TGTGCCAGCAGCTTTTGGGGCATAGGTCGAGATGGCTACACCTTC TRBV5-6 NA 15 TRBJ1-2 NA
CAISESVLQGGSEAFF TGTGCCATCAGTGAGTCAGTTCTACAGGGGGGTTCTGAAGCTTTCTTT TRBV10-3 NA 16 TRBJ1-1 TRBD1
CASSYGGTDTQYF TGTGCCAGCAGTTACGGGGGCACAGATACGCAGTATTTT TRBV6-5 few 13 TRBJ2-3 NA
CASSLVGRLSYEQYF TGTGCCAGCAGCTTAGTGGGGCGACTCTCGTACGAGCAGTACTTC TRBV11-3 NA 15 TRBJ2-7 NA
CAWTERGKGASWGYTDTQYF TGTGCCTGGACCGAGAGGGGCAAGGGGGCCTCCTGGGGCTACACAGATACGCAGTATTTT TRBV30 NA 20 TRBJ2-3 TRBD1
CASSPPEDEDPYEQYF TGTGCCAGCAGCCCCCCTGAGGACGAGGACCCCTACGAGCAGTACTTC TRBV13 once 16 TRBJ2-7 NA
CATSRETGQETQYF TGTGCCACCAGCAGAGAAACAGGACAAGAGACCCAGTACTTC TRBV15 NA 14 TRBJ2-5 NA
CASSPTGSSSPLHF TGTGCCAGTAGTCCGACAGGTAGTAGTTCACCCCTCCACTTT TRBV19 NA 14 TRBJ1-6 NA
CASSRLRGTDYNEQFF TGCGCCAGCAGTCGCCTCCGAGGGACAGACTACAATGAGCAGTTCTTC TRBV23-1 NA 16 TRBJ2-1 TRBD1
CASSYGQDGYTF TGTGCCAGCAGTTACGGGCAGGATGGCTACACCTTC TRBV6-6 NA 12 TRBJ1-2 NA